This is a list of T cell receptor beta chains from one sample in a study of response to subunit inactivated influenza vaccine. TCRdb re-called the RT-PCR reads with MiXCR, one entry per CDR3 protein. The sample includes 600,000 to 850,000 distinct CDR3 sequences, 12% to 15% of them seen just once. Source: PBMCs from blood, taken roughly 2 weeks before vaccination. The receptors come from a man over 45 who received an inactivated influenza vaccine. The conserved cysteine and the conserved F or W are not part of the CDR3 here.

TRBV12-3/TRBV12-4,TRBJ2-7,ASSISGHNYEQY
TRBV2,TRBJ1-4,ASSPQGSGNEKLF
TRBV7-2,TRBJ2-7,ASSYSDYEQY
TRBV7-2,TRBJ2-7,ASSPLAGTYEQY
TRBV10-1,TRBJ2-2,AAGRNTGELF
TRBV9,TRBJ1-3,ASSVGGSHSGNTIY
TRBV2,TRBJ2-1,ASCRYTYNEQF
TRBV7-9,TRBJ1-2,ASSSSGGKNGYT
TRBV6-2/TRBV6-3,TRBJ1-2,ASSYSTGAYGYT
TRBV4-1,TRBJ2-1,ASSQVGLASGYNEQF
TRBV7-2,TRBJ2-7,ASSTGLAGRYEQY